Listed below are T cell receptor beta chains from one sample, sequenced in a study of neurological immune-mediated disorders. TCRdb itself ran the 5' RACE reads through MiXCR, one entry per CDR3 protein. This table holds about 51,000 distinct CDR3 sequences, roughly 15% found once. The sample taken for sequencing was PBMCs. All receptors derive from a man aged 55 to 70 in good health. Both conserved end residues are part of each CDR3. The D gene is left open where the match is weak. Not all rows give a size; the values are once, few, many and, for expanded clones, a class.

J: TRBJ2-3; D: TRBD2; size: many; V: TRBV7-2; DNA: TGTGCCAGCAGCTCGGAAAGCGGGAGGCGAACAGATACGCAGTATTTT; CDR3: CASSSESGRRTDTQYF
J: TRBJ2-2; D: -; size: many; V: TRBV6-5; DNA: TGTGCCAGCAGTAGGACAGGCCGGGCTAGCGGGAACACCGGGGAGCTGTTTTTT; CDR3: CASSRTGRASGNTGELFF
J: TRBJ2-7; D: TRBD2; size: many; V: TRBV7-2; DNA: TGTGCCAGCAGCCCAGACTGGACTAGCGGGAGTTACGAGCAGTACTTC; CDR3: CASSPDWTSGSYEQYF
J: TRBJ1-2; D: -; size: many; V: TRBV2; DNA: TGTGCCAGCAGGGGGGGCTCCTTTGCCGTCCGCTATGGCTACACCTTC; CDR3: CASRGGSFAVRYGYTF
J: TRBJ2-5; D: TRBD2; size: many; V: TRBV14; DNA: TGTGCCAGCAGCCCTAGCGGGAGTGAGACCCAGTACTTC; CDR3: CASSPSGSETQYF
J: TRBJ1-4; D: -; size: many; V: TRBV18; DNA: TGTGCCAGCTCACCGGGCGGGGCAGGCCGAGAGGAAAAACTGTTTTTT; CDR3: CASSPGGAGREEKLFF
J: TRBJ2-4; D: TRBD2; size: many; V: TRBV4-1; DNA: TGCGCCAGCCGTGACCTAGCGGGAATAGCCAAAAACATTCAGTACTTC; CDR3: CASRDLAGIAKNIQYF
J: TRBJ1-3; D: -; size: many; V: TRBV6-5; DNA: TGTGCCAGCAGAATATCGTACTCTGGAAACACCATATATTTT; CDR3: CASRISYSGNTIYF
J: TRBJ2-1; D: -; size: many; V: TRBV7-8; DNA: TGTGCCAGCATCCCAAAGCCGAACTCCTACAATGAGCAGTTCTTC; CDR3: CASIPKPNSYNEQFF
J: TRBJ2-7; D: -; size: -; V: TRBV5-1; DNA: TGCGCCAGCAGCTTGTCACCGGGCGCGGGGGCCGGGAGTCGGTACTTC; CDR3: CASSLSPGAGAGSRYF
J: TRBJ2-5; D: -; size: many; V: TRBV7-8; DNA: TGTGCCAGCAGCTTAGCTGCGGGGGAGACCCAGTACTTC; CDR3: CASSLAAGETQYF
J: TRBJ1-4; D: -; size: many; V: TRBV5-1; DNA: TGCGCCAGCAGCTTGGCTCCTTTTGGGAATGAAAAACTGTTTTTT; CDR3: CASSLAPFGNEKLFF
J: TRBJ2-3; D: TRBD2; size: many; V: TRBV7-2; DNA: TGTGCCAGCAGCTTAGCTGGCGGGGGGGTCACAGATACGCAGTATTTT; CDR3: CASSLAGGGVTDTQYF
J: TRBJ2-3; D: TRBD1; size: many; V: TRBV6-5; DNA: TGTGCCAGCCGAAAATACGGACAGGGTGGGACAGATACGCAGTATTTT; CDR3: CASRKYGQGGTDTQYF
J: TRBJ2-4; D: -; size: many; V: TRBV20-1; DNA: TGCAGTGCTAGAGATGGGCTAGCTGGAGCCAAAAACATTCAGTACTTC; CDR3: CSARDGLAGAKNIQYF
J: TRBJ2-3; D: TRBD2; size: many; V: TRBV27; DNA: TGTGCCAGCAGTTTTAACGGGAGGGTCACAGATACGCAGTATTTT; CDR3: CASSFNGRVTDTQYF
J: TRBJ2-5; D: -; size: many; V: TRBV28; DNA: TGTGCCAGCTACCGCGACAGACAGACCCAGTACTTC; CDR3: CASYRDRQTQYF
J: TRBJ2-3; D: -; size: many; V: TRBV12-3/TRBV12-4; DNA: TGTGCCAGCAGCCCTCAGGCGAGCACAGATACGCAGTATTTT; CDR3: CASSPQASTDTQYF
J: TRBJ2-5; D: TRBD2; size: many; V: TRBV20-1; DNA: TGCAGTGCTCTCTACGGACTAGCGGGCGGAGAGACCCAGTACTTC; CDR3: CSALYGLAGGETQYF
J: TRBJ2-7; D: TRBD1; size: many; V: TRBV6-2/TRBV6-3; DNA: TGTGCCAGCAGACCAGCGGACAGGGACCACGAGCAGTACTTC; CDR3: CASRPADRDHEQYF
J: TRBJ2-2; D: TRBD2; size: many; V: TRBV4-1; DNA: TGCGCCAGCAGCCAGGACCCCGGGACTAGCTACACCGGGGAGCTGTTTTTT; CDR3: CASSQDPGTSYTGELFF
J: TRBJ2-1; D: TRBD1; size: many; V: TRBV29-1; DNA: TGCAGCGTTGAAATGGGGACAGGGAAGATCGATGAGCAGTTCTTC; CDR3: CSVEMGTGKIDEQFF
J: TRBJ1-5; D: TRBD1; size: many; V: TRBV6-6; DNA: TGTGCCAGCAGTCTGGACAGGGGCAGTCAGCCCCAGCATTTT; CDR3: CASSLDRGSQPQHF
J: TRBJ2-7; D: -; size: many; V: TRBV5-1; DNA: TGCGCCAGCAGCCTCACAGGGACCTACGAGCAGTACTTC; CDR3: CASSLTGTYEQYF
J: TRBJ2-2; D: -; size: many; V: TRBV9; DNA: TGTGCCAGCAGCGCCAGACAGCCGTCCACCGGGGAGCTGTTTTTT; CDR3: CASSARQPSTGELFF
J: TRBJ2-1; D: -; size: -; V: TRBV12-3/TRBV12-4; DNA: TGTGCCAGCAACTCGGGACGGGTCTTATACAATGAGCAGTTCTTC; CDR3: CASNSGRVLYNEQFF
J: TRBJ2-1; D: TRBD1; size: many; V: TRBV4-1; DNA: TGCGCCAGCAGCCAAGCCGGGACAGCCAGAGAGCAGTTCTTC; CDR3: CASSQAGTAREQFF
J: TRBJ2-1; D: -; size: many; V: TRBV5-5; DNA: TGTGCCAGCAGCCAGAGTTCCTACAATGAGCAGTTCTTC; CDR3: CASSQSSYNEQFF
J: TRBJ2-1; D: -; size: many; V: TRBV12-3/TRBV12-4; DNA: TGTGCCAGCAGCCACCCCCTCTACAATGAGCAGTTCTTC; CDR3: CASSHPLYNEQFF
J: TRBJ2-2; D: TRBD1; size: many; V: TRBV12-3/TRBV12-4; DNA: TGTGCCAGCAGTTTAGCGCTGGGGACAGGGGTCACCGGGGAGCTGTTTTTT; CDR3: CASSLALGTGVTGELFF
J: TRBJ1-1; D: TRBD1; size: many; V: TRBV5-1; DNA: TGCGCCAGCAGGGAGGGGGCCGGATGGGGGACTGAAGCTTTCTTT; CDR3: CASREGAGWGTEAFF
J: TRBJ2-7; D: -; size: many; V: TRBV20-1; DNA: TGTAGTGCTTACGGGAGCGAGCAGTACTTC; CDR3: CSAYGSEQYF
J: TRBJ2-1; D: -; size: few; V: TRBV29-1; DNA: TGCAGCGTTGAGCCGGGGAAAGTCCCTAATGAGCAGTTCTTC; CDR3: CSVEPGKVPNEQFF
J: TRBJ2-5; D: TRBD2; size: few; V: TRBV20-1; DNA: TGCAGTGCTAGAGGGTTAAGGACTAGCGGACTCCAAGAGACCCAGTACTTC; CDR3: CSARGLRTSGLQETQYF
J: TRBJ2-2; D: TRBD2; size: many; V: TRBV30; DNA: TGTGCCTGGAGTACTTCCTATAGCGGGAGAATCGGGGAGCTGTTTTTT; CDR3: CAWSTSYSGRIGELFF
J: TRBJ1-2; D: TRBD1; size: many; V: TRBV28; DNA: TGTGCCAGCCAGGGGACAGAAGGCGGCTACACCTTC; CDR3: CASQGTEGGYTF
J: TRBJ1-1; D: -; size: many; V: TRBV7-9; DNA: TGTGCCAGCAGCCAAACAGGGCTGAACACTGAAGCTTTCTTT; CDR3: CASSQTGLNTEAFF
J: TRBJ1-5; D: -; size: -; V: TRBV5-1; DNA: TGCGCCAGCAGCTTTAGCGGGAGGGGCACAGATACACAGCATTTT; CDR3: CASSFSGRGTDTQHF
J: TRBJ1-3; D: -; size: -; V: TRBV6-5; DNA: TGTGCCAGTAGTTACAATTTCAGAGGGAGGCCTGTAAACACCATATATTTT; CDR3: CASSYNFRGRPVNTIYF
J: TRBJ2-1; D: -; size: many; V: TRBV5-1; DNA: TGCGCCAGCAACAAGGGAGGGAGGGGGTACAATGAGCAGTTCTTC; CDR3: CASNKGGRGYNEQFF
J: TRBJ2-7; D: -; size: many; V: TRBV28; DNA: TGTGCCAGCAGGACACAGGGTGTGTACGAGCAGTACTTC; CDR3: CASRTQGVYEQYF
J: TRBJ2-1; D: TRBD2; size: many; V: TRBV10-3; DNA: TGTGCCATCAGTGACGGGCTAGCGGGGGAGCAGTTCTTC; CDR3: CAISDGLAGEQFF
J: TRBJ2-5; D: TRBD2; size: many; V: TRBV4-2; DNA: TGTGCCAGCAGCCAAGAAGGCGGGAGGGCCGGGGAGACCCAGTACTTC; CDR3: CASSQEGGRAGETQYF